This T cell receptor beta chain was sequenced for a study of blood T cell repertoires in COVID-19. Assay: immunoSEQ multiplex PCR; the TCRdb copy retains only in-frame clones and omits some. The table lists around 450,000 clones, nearly 90% of them singletons. The receptor was derived from a woman aged 18-29 years with acute COVID-19. Sequences were obtained from PBMCs or T cells enriched from blood (not recorded which).

Here the CDR3 reads CASSITATGDTQYF. CDR3 bases: TGTGCCAGTAGTATCACGGCCACGGGAGATACGCAGTATTTT. The chain recombines TRBV19 with TRBJ2-3, with D hard to call. The V gene lost 3 bases and the J gene lost 5 bases, with 12 bases spanning the gap. The germline CDR1 and CDR2 sequences are LNHDA and SQIVND (reference sequence). The CDR3 covers 14 residues.